The 18 T cell receptor beta chains below come from one sample, sequenced in a study of blood T cell repertoires in COVID-19. The method was immunoSEQ multiplex PCR; TCRdb's version includes in-frame clones alone and lacks a portion of them. Here the sample spans about 140,000 clones, around nine tenths being singletons. Input material: peripheral blood. The receptors originated from a human donor in a cohort sampled during active COVID-19.

This CDR3 reads CASSRTPGTGVRETQYF. The CDR3 DNA follows: TGTGCCAGCAGCCGAACCCCCGGGACAGGGGTTCGAGAGACCCAGTACTTC. The V call is TRBV7-9, the J call TRBJ2-5, with 10 positions matching TRBD1. The length of the CDR3 is 17 residues. CDR1 and CDR2 from the germline V gene are SEHNR and FQNEAQ (reference sequence). V dropped 5 bases and J dropped 4; count of bases not matched to a gene: 13. The full variable domain, in which reference TRBV7-9 and TRBJ2-5 provide the parts outside the CDR3, is DTGVSQNPRHKITKRGQNVTFRCDPISEHNRLYWYRQTLGQGPEFLTYFQNEAQLEKSRLLSDRFSAERPKGSFSTLEIQRTEQGDSAMYLCASSRTPGTGVRETQYFGPGTRLLVL.

The chain uses TRBV30 and TRBJ2-1, with a tentative D call TRBD1 (5 bases). This CDR3 has 15 amino acids. Germline CDR1 and CDR2: GTSNPN and SVGIG (reference sequence). Between the trimmed V and J ends, which lost 5 bases and 3 bases, there was a span of 17 bases. The CDR3 coding sequence is TGTGCCTGGTCCCTAACAGGATTGATCTACAATGAGCAGTTCTTC. This sequence encodes CAWSLTGLIYNEQFF. The whole variable domain, remainder taken from reference TRBV30 and TRBJ2-1, is SQTIHQWPATLVQPVGSPLSLECTVEGTSNPNLYWYRQAAGRGLQLLFYSVGIGQISSEVPQNLSASRPQDRQFILSSKKLLLSDSGFYLCAWSLTGLIYNEQFFGPGTRLTVL.

CDR3 nucleotides: TGTGCCAGTGGGGCCGGGACTAGCGGGGGAATCAATGAGCAGTTCTTC. Translated, it gives CASGAGTSGGINEQFF. The chain links TRBV2 to TRBJ2-1; 14 bases fit TRBD2. The junction had 10 bases not matched to a gene; V was cut back by 9 bases and J by 6 bases. Germline values: CDR1 SNHLY, CDR2 FYNNEI. This CDR3 contains 16 residues.

The count of this clone is one. The rearrangement joins TRBV5-6 to TRBJ1-6; no clear D. The CDR3 has 15 amino acids. V was clipped by 2 bases and J by 5 bases, with 11 bases between them. CDR1 is SGHDT and CDR2 is YYEEEE in the germline V gene. The chain's CDR3 is CASSFQSRDNSPLHF. CDR3 nucleotide sequence: TGTGCCAGCAGCTTTCAGAGCCGGGATAATTCACCCCTCCACTTT. Supplemented by reference TRBV5-6 and TRBJ1-6, the full variable domain reads DAGVTQSPTHLIKTRGQQVTLRCSPKSGHDTVSWYQQALGQGPQFIFQYYEEEERQRGNFPDRFSGHQFPNYSSELNVNALLLGDSALYLCASSFQSRDNSPLHFGNGTRLTVT.

This clone was observed a handful of times. The chain recombines TRBV11-2 with TRBJ2-1; 13 nucleotides match TRBD2. The CDR3 runs 17 residues. Unmatched junction bases numbered 12, after V lost 1 base and J lost 12 bases. Germline values: CDR1 SGHAT, CDR2 FQNNGV. DNA for the CDR3: TGTGCCAGCAGCTTAGTAGTACCCGGGACTAGCGGGGACGGGCAGTTCTTC. Residues: CASSLVVPGTSGDGQFF.

This clone has only a few counts. V usage is TRBV19 and J usage is TRBJ2-2; 7 bases align to TRBD2. The CDR3 has 14 residues. The junction had 4 bases not matched to a gene; V was cut back by 6 bases and J by 3 bases. The germline gives CDR1 LNHDA, CDR2 SQIVND (reference sequence). For the CDR3, the DNA is TGTGCCAGTAGACTAGCGACATACACCGGGGAGCTGTTTTTT. Amino acid sequence: CASRLATYTGELFF.

This chain links TRBV4-1 with TRBJ1-1; D is uncertain. This CDR3 has 14 amino acids. Germline assignment: CDR1 MGHRA and CDR2 YSYEKL. V was clipped by 1 base and J by 10 bases, with 16 bases between them. The CDR3, as DNA: TGCGCCAGCAGCCAAGGAGGAGGCCCGATCGGAGCTTTCTTT. It translates to CASSQGGGPIGAFF.

V gene TRBV7-9 combines with J gene TRBJ2-2; the match to TRBD2 covers 8 bases. The J segment lost 3 bases and the V segment lost 3 bases, leaving 6 bases of the junction unmatched. The V gene's germline CDR1 is SEHNR and CDR2 FQNEAQ (reference sequence). The CDR3 is 16 residues long. This chain's CDR3 is CASSLRAGVYTGELFF. The CDR3 nucleotides read TGTGCCAGCAGCTTGAGAGCGGGAGTTTACACCGGGGAGCTGTTTTTT. Together with reference TRBV7-9 and TRBJ2-2, the CDR3 gives the full variable domain: DTGVSQNPRHKITKRGQNVTFRCDPISEHNRLYWYRQTLGQGPEFLTYFQNEAQLEKSRLLSDRFSAERPKGSFSTLEIQRTEQGDSAMYLCASSLRAGVYTGELFFGEGSRLTVL.

The chain is built from TRBV2 and TRBJ2-1, with D hard to call. Trimming took off 1 base at V and 5 bases at J, with 18 bases between the two ends. Germline CDR1 is SNHLY and CDR2 is FYNNEI. This CDR3 contains 17 residues. CDR3: CASSEVRLRPIDNEQFF. The CDR3 DNA follows: TGTGCCAGCAGTGAAGTCAGGCTGAGACCTATAGACAATGAGCAGTTCTTC. The whole variable domain, remainder taken from reference TRBV2 and TRBJ2-1, is EPEVTQTPSHQVTQMGQEVILRCVPISNHLYFYWYRQILGQKVEFLVSFYNNEISEKSEIFDDQFSVERPDGSNFTLKIRSTKLEDSAMYFCASSEVRLRPIDNEQFFGPGTRLTVL.

The chain joins TRBV7-2 to TRBJ1-1, with unresolved D. This CDR3 is built from 13 residues. Looked up from germline, CDR1 is SGHTA and CDR2 is FQGNSA. Trimming took 5 bases from V and 2 from J, leaving 9 bases between them. The CDR3 nucleotides read TGTGCCAGCAGCCTTACACTAAACACTGAAGCTTTCTTT. It is translated as CASSLTLNTEAFF.

The V gene is TRBV29-1, the J gene TRBJ2-7; 9 bases line up with TRBD1. Trimming cost V 7 bases and J 3 bases; bases outside gene matches: 7. The CDR3 is 13 amino acids. CDR1 and CDR2 (germline): SQVTM, ANQGSEA. CDR3 DNA: TGCAGCGCCGTTGGGACAGGGAACTACGAGCAGTACTTC. Translated, it gives CSAVGTGNYEQYF.

The rearrangement joins TRBV9 to TRBJ2-7, with TRBD2 matching 11 bases. Germline CDR1 reads SGDLS; CDR2 reads YYNGEE. V was clipped by 0 bases and J by 4 bases; unmatched bases: 3. The CDR3 extends over 15 amino acids. This CDR3 is CASSVALAGEYEQYF. The CDR3 DNA reads as TGTGCCAGCAGCGTAGCACTAGCGGGAGAATACGAGCAGTACTTC.

This clone has just a few counts. The chain couples TRBV19 to TRBJ1-5, with no clear D. This CDR3 has 14 amino acids. CDR1 LNHDA and CDR2 SQIVND come from the germline V gene (reference sequence). V shed 7 bases and J shed 3 bases, with 13 bases lying between them. DNA of the CDR3: TGTGCCAGTAATGGCAGGTTTTCCAATCAGCCCCAGCATTTT. Its translation is CASNGRFSNQPQHF.

This sequence joins TRBV28 and TRBJ1-5, with D unresolved. CDR1 and CDR2 (germline): MDHEN, SYDVKM. The germline V and J ends were trimmed by 3 bases and 2 bases, with 8 bases remaining between them. The CDR3 consists of 14 residues. CDR3 nucleotides: TGTGCCAGCAGTTTCACCCGAGGCAATCAGCCCCAGCATTTT. Its translation is CASSFTRGNQPQHF.

The gene calls are TRBV11-2 and TRBJ2-7, with a tentative D call TRBD1 (7 bases). Looked up from germline, CDR1 is SGHAT and CDR2 is FQNNGV. V lost 5 bases and J lost 0, with 11 bases in between. The CDR3 runs to 14 residues. The CDR3 sequence: CASSRGTVSYEQYF. CDR3 nucleotides: TGTGCCAGCAGCCGGGGGACAGTCTCCTACGAGCAGTACTTC.

The chain recombines TRBV9 with TRBJ2-7; D remains ambiguous. The V gene's germline CDR1 is SGDLS and CDR2 YYNGEE. This CDR3 is built from 12 residues. Trimming stripped 4 bases from V and 6 bases from J, with 11 bases between. CDR3 sequence: CASSSSSGEQYF. CDR3 bases: TGTGCCAGCAGCTCCTCTTCGGGCGAGCAGTACTTC.

The V gene is TRBV6-6, the J gene TRBJ2-7; a possible D gene is TRBD1 (6 bases). The length of the CDR3 is 14 residues. Trimming shortened V by 3 bases and J by 0 bases, and 9 bases separated the two germline ends. CDR1 is MNHNY and CDR2 is SVGAGI in the germline V gene (reference sequence). The CDR3 is CASSYQGHSYEQYF. DNA for the CDR3: TGTGCCAGCAGTTATCAGGGGCACTCCTACGAGCAGTACTTC.

J is TRBJ1-5 and V is TRBV14; the match to TRBD1 covers 11 bases. Germline CDR1 SGHDN, CDR2 FVKESK. This CDR3 is 14 amino acids long. V was pared by 9 bases and J by 4 bases, with 5 bases of the junction left unmatched. DNA for the CDR3: TGTGCCAGTCTCGGGACAGGGGGTAATCAGCCCCAGCATTTT. Amino acid sequence: CASLGTGGNQPQHF.